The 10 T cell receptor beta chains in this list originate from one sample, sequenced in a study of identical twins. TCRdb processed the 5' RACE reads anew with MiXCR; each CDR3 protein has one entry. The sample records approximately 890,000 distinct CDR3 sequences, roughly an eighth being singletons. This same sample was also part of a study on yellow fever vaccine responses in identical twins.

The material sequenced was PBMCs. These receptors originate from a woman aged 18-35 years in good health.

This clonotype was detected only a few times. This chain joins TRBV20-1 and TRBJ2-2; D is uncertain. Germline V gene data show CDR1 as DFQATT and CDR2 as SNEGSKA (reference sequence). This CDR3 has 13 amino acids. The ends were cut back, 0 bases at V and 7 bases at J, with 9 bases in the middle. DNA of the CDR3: TGCAGTGCTAGAGAAACGGGCAGCGGGGAGCTGTTTTTT. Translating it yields CSARETGSGELFF.

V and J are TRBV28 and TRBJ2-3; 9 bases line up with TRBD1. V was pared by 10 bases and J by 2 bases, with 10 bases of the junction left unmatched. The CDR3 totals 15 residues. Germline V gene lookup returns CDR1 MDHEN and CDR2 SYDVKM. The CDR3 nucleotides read TGTGCCACCCTACCTGGGACAGGGAACACAGATACGCAGTATTTT. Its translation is CATLPGTGNTDTQYF.

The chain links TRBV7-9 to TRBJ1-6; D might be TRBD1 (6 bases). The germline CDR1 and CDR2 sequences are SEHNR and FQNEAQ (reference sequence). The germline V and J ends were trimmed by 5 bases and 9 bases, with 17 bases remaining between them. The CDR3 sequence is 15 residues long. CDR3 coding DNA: TGTGCCAGCAGCGCCCGGGACAACTTTGCTTCACCCCTCCACTTT. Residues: CASSARDNFASPLHF.

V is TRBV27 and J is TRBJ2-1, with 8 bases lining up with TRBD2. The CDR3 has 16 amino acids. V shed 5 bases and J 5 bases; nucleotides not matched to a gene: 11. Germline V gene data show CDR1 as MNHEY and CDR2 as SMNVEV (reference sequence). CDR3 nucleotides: TGTGCCAGCAGTCCGGAGCGGGAGCGGGTCAACAATGAGCAGTTCTTC. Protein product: CASSPERERVNNEQFF.

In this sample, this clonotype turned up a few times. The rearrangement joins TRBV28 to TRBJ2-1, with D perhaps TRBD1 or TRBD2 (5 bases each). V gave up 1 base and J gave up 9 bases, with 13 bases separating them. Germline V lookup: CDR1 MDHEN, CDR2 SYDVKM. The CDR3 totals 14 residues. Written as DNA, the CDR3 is TGTGCCAGCAGTTTATTCGGGACCCGAACTGAGCAGTTCTTC. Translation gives CASSLFGTRTEQFF.

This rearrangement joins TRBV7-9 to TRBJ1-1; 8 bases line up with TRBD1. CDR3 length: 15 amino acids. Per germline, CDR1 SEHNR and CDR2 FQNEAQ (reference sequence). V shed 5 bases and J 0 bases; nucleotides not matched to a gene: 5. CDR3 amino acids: CASSPAQGVNTEAFF. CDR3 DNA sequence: TGTGCCAGCAGCCCGGCACAGGGGGTGAACACTGAAGCTTTCTTT. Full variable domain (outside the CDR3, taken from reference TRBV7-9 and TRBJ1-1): DTGVSQNPRHKITKRGQNVTFRCDPISEHNRLYWYRQTLGQGPEFLTYFQNEAQLEKSRLLSDRFSAERPKGSFSTLEIQRTEQGDSAMYLCASSPAQGVNTEAFFGQGTRLTVV.

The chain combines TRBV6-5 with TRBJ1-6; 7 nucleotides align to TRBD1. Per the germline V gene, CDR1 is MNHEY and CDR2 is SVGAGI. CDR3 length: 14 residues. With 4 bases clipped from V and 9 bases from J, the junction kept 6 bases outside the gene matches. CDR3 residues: CASSSGQVRSPLHF. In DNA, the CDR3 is TGTGCCAGCAGTTCTGGACAGGTCCGTTCACCCCTCCACTTT.

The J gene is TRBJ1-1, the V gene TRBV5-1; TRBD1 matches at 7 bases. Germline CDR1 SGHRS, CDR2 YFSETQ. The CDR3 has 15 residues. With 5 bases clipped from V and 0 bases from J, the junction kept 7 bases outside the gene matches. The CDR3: CASRYRDSMNTEAFF. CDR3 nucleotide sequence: TGCGCCAGCAGGTACCGGGACAGCATGAACACTGAAGCTTTCTTT.

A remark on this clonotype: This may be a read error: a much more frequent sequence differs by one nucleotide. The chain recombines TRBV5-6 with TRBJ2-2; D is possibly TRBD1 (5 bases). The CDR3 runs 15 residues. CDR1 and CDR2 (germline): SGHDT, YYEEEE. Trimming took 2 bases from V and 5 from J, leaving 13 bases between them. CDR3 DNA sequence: TGTGCCAGCAGCTTTGGGGCTTCTCAGACCGGGGAGCTGTTTTTT. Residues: CASSFGASQTGELFF.

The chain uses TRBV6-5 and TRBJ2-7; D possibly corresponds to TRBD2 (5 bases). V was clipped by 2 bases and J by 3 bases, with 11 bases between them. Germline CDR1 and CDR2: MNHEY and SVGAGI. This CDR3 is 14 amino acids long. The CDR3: CASSYSLAGYEQYF. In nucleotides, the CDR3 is TGTGCCAGCAGTTACAGTCTAGCCGGCTACGAGCAGTACTTC.